This is a list of T cell receptor beta chains from one sample in a study of early T cells in non-severe SARS-CoV-2 infection. TCRdb reprocessed the 5' RACE reads with MiXCR, giving one entry per CDR3 protein. The sample lists 60,000 to 70,000 distinct CDR3 sequences, just under 5% seen once, with 4% to 5% in the top ten. The sequencing input was whole blood. These receptors all stem from an adult who was a healthcare worker with PCR-confirmed SARS-CoV-2 infection or an uninfected control (not recorded which). Each CDR3 is given without its conserved first and last residue. Fields, in order: V gene, J gene, CDR3 protein.

V gene: TRBV7-8
J gene: TRBJ1-3
CDR3 protein: ASSRRTGISGNTIY

V gene: TRBV6-1
J gene: TRBJ1-1
CDR3 protein: ASSDLLGGNTEAF

V gene: TRBV19
J gene: TRBJ2-3
CDR3 protein: ASSGAGGATDTQY

V gene: TRBV12-3/TRBV12-4
J gene: TRBJ2-7
CDR3 protein: ASSRDRVHEQY

V gene: TRBV12-3/TRBV12-4
J gene: TRBJ1-1
CDR3 protein: ASSFKGAPQAF

V gene: TRBV20-1
J gene: TRBJ2-7
CDR3 protein: SARGLGQSYSYEQY

V gene: TRBV7-9
J gene: TRBJ1-3
CDR3 protein: ASSAYTDTIY

V gene: TRBV12-3/TRBV12-4
J gene: TRBJ1-6
CDR3 protein: ASSLGTGDSPLH

V gene: TRBV5-1
J gene: TRBJ2-5
CDR3 protein: ASSLDNASTQY

V gene: TRBV20-1
J gene: TRBJ1-5
CDR3 protein: SAGRSPQH

V gene: TRBV3-1
J gene: TRBJ1-2
CDR3 protein: ACTQKGAPGYT

V gene: TRBV5-1
J gene: TRBJ2-3
CDR3 protein: ASSLRTSGSDTQY

V gene: TRBV28
J gene: TRBJ2-5
CDR3 protein: ASTSPGTSGQETQY

V gene: TRBV5-1
J gene: TRBJ2-5
CDR3 protein: ASSRGLAGETQY

V gene: TRBV4-3
J gene: TRBJ2-3
CDR3 protein: ASSPGLARSTDTQY

V gene: TRBV7-9
J gene: TRBJ2-7
CDR3 protein: ASSGILSSYEQY

V gene: TRBV20-1
J gene: TRBJ2-7
CDR3 protein: SARDRLEMYAYEQY

V gene: TRBV20-1
J gene: TRBJ1-4
CDR3 protein: SARDPQAGMKEKLF